One sample yielded the 31 T cell receptor beta chains listed below, sequenced in a study of T-cell reconstitution after alpha-beta-depleted transplantation in children. Unique molecular identifiers featured in how the TCRbeta library was prepared. A single record per CDR3 protein comes from TCRdb applying MiXCR to the PCR reads. Of about 540,000 distinct CDR3 sequences in the sample, about 16% were seen once. The sequences come from PBMCs from the stem cell graft donor, collected from the stem cell graft. Source of these receptors: a human donor who donated a stem cell graft to a child with acute lymphoblastic leukemia.

This clonotype occurred a few times. This chain links TRBV20-1 with TRBJ2-5; 15 nucleotides align to TRBD2. CDR3 length: 15 residues. Germline loops: CDR1 DFQATT, CDR2 SNEGSKA (reference sequence). Trimming at V came to 6 bases and at J to 5 bases, leaving 7 bases not matched to a gene. The CDR3 DNA reads TGCAGTGCCACCGGGACTAGCGGGAGGAGGGAGACCCAGTACTTC. Translated: CSATGTSGRRETQYF.

This clonotype was detected only a few times. J is TRBJ2-4 and V is TRBV3-1; D is possibly TRBD2 (5 bases). The length of the CDR3 is 14 residues. From germline, CDR1 is LGHDT and CDR2 YNNKEL (reference sequence). V dropped 0 bases and J dropped 6 bases, with 9 bases sitting between them. In DNA, the CDR3 is TGTGCCAGCAGCCAAGATCTGGCGGGAAACATTCAGTACTTC. Encoded protein: CASSQDLAGNIQYF.

The chain recombines TRBV5-1 with TRBJ1-1; D gene uncertain. This CDR3 is built from 13 residues. Trimming took off 4 bases at V and 4 bases at J, with 11 bases between the two ends. Germline V gene sequence: CDR1 SGHRS, CDR2 YFSETQ. The CDR3 region is CASSAGKGTEAFF. In DNA, the CDR3 is TGCGCCAGCAGCGCGGGGAAGGGCACTGAAGCTTTCTTT.

This sequence joins TRBV5-1 and TRBJ2-2; TRBD2 matches at 11 bases. J gave up 5 bases and V 1 base, and 4 bases lay outside the gene matches. The germline gives CDR1 SGHRS, CDR2 YFSETQ. The CDR3 consists of 16 residues. CDR3 nucleotide sequence: TGCGCCAGCAGCTTGACTAGCGGGAGTGCGACCGGGGAGCTGTTTTTT. Translation gives CASSLTSGSATGELFF.

In its sample, this clonotype was seen a few times. The V gene is TRBV5-1, the J gene TRBJ2-2; TRBD1 matches 7 bases. This CDR3 spans 15 amino acids. In germline, CDR1 is SGHRS, CDR2 YFSETQ. Unmatched junction bases numbered 6, after V lost 7 bases and J lost 0 bases. CDR3 bases: TGCGCCAGCGGACGGCAGGGGGCGAACACCGGGGAGCTGTTTTTT. Its protein product is CASGRQGANTGELFF.

The chain joins TRBV10-2 to TRBJ2-2; D gene unclear. Between the trimmed V and J ends, which lost 7 bases and 8 bases, there was a span of 5 bases. The V gene's germline CDR1 is WSHSY and CDR2 SAAADI. This CDR3 comprises 10 residues. CDR3: CASNSGELFF. DNA for the CDR3: TGCGCCAGCAACTCAGGGGAGCTGTTTTTT.

The J gene is TRBJ2-7, the V gene TRBV20-1; D is perhaps TRBD1 (6 bases). Germline assignment: CDR1 DFQATT and CDR2 SNEGSKA (reference sequence). V was pared by 1 base and J by 5 bases, with 15 bases between. CDR3 size: 14 residues. DNA of the CDR3: TGCAGTGCTAGAGGGGGGTTGGGGGACAACGAGCAGTACTTC. Its translation: CSARGGLGDNEQYF.

The V gene is TRBV6-2 or TRBV6-3, the J gene TRBJ1-5, with unresolved D. The ends were cut back, 0 bases at V and 4 bases at J, with 10 bases in the middle. Germline CDR1 MNHEY, CDR2 SVGEGT. The CDR3 extends over 15 amino acids. This CDR3 reads CASSYSGARNQPQHF. Written as DNA, the CDR3 is TGTGCCAGCAGTTACTCGGGCGCCAGAAATCAGCCCCAGCATTTT.

J is TRBJ1-1 and V is TRBV7-9; D is unresolved. Trimming took off 2 bases at V and 3 bases at J, with 10 bases between the two ends. The germline gives CDR1 SEHNR, CDR2 FQNEAQ (reference sequence). CDR3 length: 14 amino acids. CDR3 amino acids: CASSLRWQDTEAFF. DNA of the CDR3: TGTGCCAGCAGCTTACGGTGGCAGGACACTGAAGCTTTCTTT.

The J gene is TRBJ2-4, the V gene TRBV4-1, with D perhaps matching TRBD1 or TRBD2 (6 bases each). Per germline, CDR1 MGHRA and CDR2 YSYEKL. V shed 2 bases and J shed 5 bases, with 16 bases lying between them. The CDR3 is 16 amino acids. CDR3 amino acids: CASSQTSRGLENIQYF. DNA of the CDR3: TGCGCCAGCAGCCAAACTTCCCGGGGGCTCGAAAACATTCAGTACTTC.

This chain uses TRBV29-1 with TRBJ2-6; D is possibly TRBD1 or TRBD2 (6 bases each). CDR3 length: 20 amino acids. Between the trimmed V and J ends, which lost 0 bases and 1 base, there was a span of 22 bases. Germline V gene lookup returns CDR1 SQVTM and CDR2 ANQGSEA. The CDR3 reads CSVEENRGVYAASGANVLTF. The CDR3 coding sequence is TGCAGCGTTGAAGAGAATAGGGGGGTCTACGCCGCGTCTGGGGCCAACGTCCTGACTTTC. Full variable domain (rest looked up from reference TRBV29-1 and TRBJ2-6): SAVISQKPSRDICQRGTSLTIQCQVDSQVTMMFWYRQQPGQSLTLIATANQGSEATYESGFVIDKFPISRPNLTFSTLTVSNMSPEDSSIYLCSVEENRGVYAASGANVLTFGAGSRLTVL.

The rearrangement uses TRBV6-5 and TRBJ2-1, with 11 bases matching TRBD2. The germline V gene encodes CDR1 MNHEY and CDR2 SVGAGI. The CDR3 has 16 residues. Unmatched junction bases numbered 6, after V lost 4 bases and J lost 4 bases. CDR3 DNA: TGTGCCAGCAGTTCCCTAGCGGGAGGATGGTACAATGAGCAGTTCTTC. Residues: CASSSLAGGWYNEQFF.

There are a few counts of this clonotype. The gene calls are TRBV5-4 and TRBJ2-4; 8 bases fit TRBD1. The V gene's germline CDR1 is SGHNT and CDR2 YYREEE (reference sequence). J gave up 9 bases and V 4 bases, and 12 bases lay outside the gene matches. CDR3 length: 15 amino acids. CDR3 region: CASSRMTGQEGIQYF. The CDR3 DNA is TGTGCCAGCAGCCGTATGACGGGACAGGAGGGCATTCAGTACTTC.

The V and J genes are TRBV7-9 and TRBJ2-7, with D possibly being TRBD2 (6 bases). Deletions cut 5 bases from V and 3 bases from J, with 17 bases between. CDR3 length: 15 amino acids. Germline V gives CDR1 SEHNR, CDR2 FQNEAQ (reference sequence). CDR3: CASSTRTSPDYEQYF. CDR3 bases: TGTGCCAGCAGCACCCGAACTAGCCCGGACTACGAGCAGTACTTC. Full variable domain (missing parts from reference TRBV7-9 and TRBJ2-7): DTGVSQNPRHKITKRGQNVTFRCDPISEHNRLYWYRQTLGQGPEFLTYFQNEAQLEKSRLLSDRFSAERPKGSFSTLEIQRTEQGDSAMYLCASSTRTSPDYEQYFGPGTRLTVT.

This clonotype has at least ten counts. This chain's CDR3 is CSASSGTDYNEQFF. CDR3 coding DNA: TGCAGTGCTAGTAGCGGGACTGACTACAATGAGCAGTTCTTC. The chain has TRBV20-1 and TRBJ2-1, with TRBD2 identical over 8 bases. Germline V gives CDR1 DFQATT, CDR2 SNEGSKA (reference sequence). The V segment lost 3 bases and the J segment 3 bases; nucleotides outside the gene matches: 4. There are 14 residues in the CDR3.

The table lists this clonotype with a few counts. The V and J genes are TRBV5-1 and TRBJ1-4; D perhaps matches TRBD1 (6 bases). V was pared by 4 bases and J by 5 bases, with 12 bases between. This CDR3 region has 14 residues. The germline V gene has CDR1 SGHRS and CDR2 YFSETQ. CDR3 in amino acids: CASSIGQLNEKLFF. CDR3 DNA: TGCGCCAGCAGCATCGGACAGCTCAATGAAAAACTGTTTTTT.

The genes are TRBV12-3 or TRBV12-4 and TRBJ2-1, with 7 bases identical to TRBD2. This CDR3 spans 15 amino acids. V was pared by 2 bases and J by 3 bases, with 4 bases of the junction left unmatched. CDR3 protein: CASSLQRGYYNEQFF. The CDR3 coding sequence is TGTGCCAGCAGTTTACAGCGGGGTTACTACAATGAGCAGTTCTTC.

The CDR3 protein is CASSQESPVLAGVLPSSGELFF. CDR3 nucleotides: TGTGCCAGCAGCCAAGAGAGCCCCGTGCTAGCGGGAGTCCTTCCTAGCTCCGGGGAGCTGTTTTTT. The chain joins TRBV4-2 to TRBJ2-2, with 10 bases lining up with TRBD2. The V gene end was trimmed by 0 bases and the J gene end by 6 bases; junction bases not matched to a gene: 22. CDR1 is LGHNA, CDR2 YNFKEQ, per germline. The CDR3 contains 22 residues.

Here the CDR3 DNA reads TGCGCCAGCAGCGCCTTGGGGAATCGAAAGTACTTC. It encodes CASSALGNRKYF. The rearrangement uses TRBV5-1 and TRBJ2-7; the D is unclear. Germline V gives CDR1 SGHRS, CDR2 YFSETQ. The CDR3 has 12 amino acids. V lost 4 bases to trimming and J lost 11 bases, with 16 bases between them.

Of note for this clonotype: This likely comes from a read error, as the CDR3 has no conserved phenylalanine or tryptophan at its end. The DNA is omitted, as the CDR3 cannot be located on it reliably, and the CDR3 follows TCRdb's listing. This chain links TRBV12-3 or TRBV12-4 with TRBJ2-1. The CDR3 spans 13 amino acids, including both terminal residues. Here the CDR3 reads CASSLESWTKTFL.

In its sample, this clonotype was seen a few times. The chain links TRBV27 to TRBJ2-2; D tentatively reads TRBD1 or TRBD2 (5 bases each). The CDR3 covers 15 residues. The V end lost 3 bases, the J end lost 8 bases, and 16 bases lay between the germline ends. Germline loops: CDR1 MNHEY, CDR2 SMNVEV (reference sequence). The chain's CDR3 is CASSFEGRESGELFF. Here the CDR3 DNA reads TGTGCCAGCAGTTTCGAGGGCAGGGAGTCAGGGGAGCTGTTTTTT.

The chain combines TRBV5-1 with TRBJ2-1; D perhaps matches TRBD2 (5 bases). The germline V gene encodes CDR1 SGHRS and CDR2 YFSETQ. The CDR3 is 14 residues long. Trimming pared 0 bases from V and 5 bases from J, leaving 9 bases between. The CDR3 spells CASSLAGLNNEQFF. In nucleotides, the CDR3 is TGCGCCAGCAGCTTGGCCGGACTGAACAATGAGCAGTTCTTC.

V and J are TRBV20-1 and TRBJ2-1; no clear D. This CDR3 has 13 residues. The ends were cut back, 7 bases at V and 1 base at J, with 11 bases in the middle. The V gene's germline CDR1 is DFQATT and CDR2 SNEGSKA (reference sequence). The CDR3 sequence is CSGMLPSYNEQFF. CDR3 in DNA: TGCAGTGGTATGCTACCGTCCTACAATGAGCAGTTCTTC.

The gene calls are TRBV7-2 and TRBJ2-3; D is perhaps TRBD2 (6 bases). This CDR3 contains 18 residues. V was pared by 0 bases and J by 0 bases, with 16 bases between. The germline V gene encodes CDR1 SGHTA and CDR2 FQGNSA. CDR3 region: CASSLALRAGLSTDTQYF. In nucleotides, the CDR3 is TGTGCCAGCAGCTTAGCGCTTCGGGCGGGGCTAAGCACAGATACGCAGTATTTT.

This clonotype was observed a handful of times. This chain connects TRBV12-3 or TRBV12-4 to TRBJ2-3; TRBD2 matches at 8 bases. CDR3 length equals 18 residues. Trimming at V came to 0 bases and at J to 0 bases, leaving 8 bases not matched to a gene. Here the CDR3 reads CASSLAPQRGLSTDTQYF. In nucleotides, the CDR3 is TGTGCCAGCAGTTTAGCGCCGCAGCGGGGGCTTAGCACAGATACGCAGTATTTT.

There are a few counts of this clonotype. V is TRBV19 and J is TRBJ1-5; 10 bases map to TRBD1. V lost 8 bases to trimming and J lost 4 bases; unmatched junction nucleotides: 14. Germline V gives CDR1 LNHDA, CDR2 SQIVND (reference sequence). The CDR3 runs to 17 residues. CDR3: CASALLGGQGPNQPQHF. CDR3 coding DNA: TGTGCCAGTGCCCTATTAGGGGGACAGGGGCCAAATCAGCCCCAGCATTTT.

The gene calls are TRBV4-1 and TRBJ2-7; 12 bases agree with TRBD2. Germline trimming cut 0 bases from V and 3 bases from J; bases unmatched to any gene: 6. This CDR3 is 17 amino acids long. CDR1 is MGHRA, CDR2 YSYEKL, per germline. The CDR3 reads CASSQDPLAGGLYEQYF. The CDR3 coding sequence is TGCGCCAGCAGCCAAGATCCACTAGCGGGAGGACTCTACGAGCAGTACTTC.

This clonotype was observed a few times. The gene calls are TRBV9 and TRBJ2-5; D might be TRBD1 (5 bases). CDR1 SGDLS and CDR2 YYNGEE come from the germline V gene. V was cut by 4 bases and J by 5 bases, with 12 bases left in between. The CDR3 consists of 13 residues. Here the CDR3 reads CASSPDISETQYF. The CDR3 bases are TGTGCCAGCAGCCCGGACATCTCGGAGACCCAGTACTTC.

This sequence joins TRBV11-1 and TRBJ1-4; 7 bases fit TRBD1. Germline V gene data show CDR1 as SGHAT and CDR2 as FQDESV (reference sequence). The CDR3 is 18 amino acids. J was trimmed by 4 bases and V by 2 bases; bases with no gene match: 13. The CDR3: CASSLMGGGDSFNEKLFF. Written as DNA, the CDR3 is TGTGCCAGCAGCTTAATGGGAGGAGGGGACAGCTTTAATGAAAAACTGTTTTTT.

This sequence joins TRBV25-1 and TRBJ1-5; 9 bases fit TRBD1. The V and J ends lost 5 bases and 4 bases, in that order; junction bases with no gene match: 6. Germline V lookup: CDR1 MGHDK, CDR2 SYGVNS. This CDR3 comprises 15 residues. The CDR3 sequence is CASSPGQGQNQPQHF. DNA for the CDR3: TGTGCCAGCAGTCCGGGACAGGGACAAAATCAGCCCCAGCATTTT.

This clonotype came up a few times. This chain uses TRBV6-6 with TRBJ2-5; D ambiguous. CDR1 is MNHNY and CDR2 is SVGAGI in the germline V gene (reference sequence). The CDR3 totals 13 residues. The ends were cut back, 2 bases at V and 7 bases at J, with 11 bases in the middle. The CDR3 DNA is TGTGCCAGCAGTTACGGCACCGAGGCGACCCAGTACTTC. Amino acids: CASSYGTEATQYF.